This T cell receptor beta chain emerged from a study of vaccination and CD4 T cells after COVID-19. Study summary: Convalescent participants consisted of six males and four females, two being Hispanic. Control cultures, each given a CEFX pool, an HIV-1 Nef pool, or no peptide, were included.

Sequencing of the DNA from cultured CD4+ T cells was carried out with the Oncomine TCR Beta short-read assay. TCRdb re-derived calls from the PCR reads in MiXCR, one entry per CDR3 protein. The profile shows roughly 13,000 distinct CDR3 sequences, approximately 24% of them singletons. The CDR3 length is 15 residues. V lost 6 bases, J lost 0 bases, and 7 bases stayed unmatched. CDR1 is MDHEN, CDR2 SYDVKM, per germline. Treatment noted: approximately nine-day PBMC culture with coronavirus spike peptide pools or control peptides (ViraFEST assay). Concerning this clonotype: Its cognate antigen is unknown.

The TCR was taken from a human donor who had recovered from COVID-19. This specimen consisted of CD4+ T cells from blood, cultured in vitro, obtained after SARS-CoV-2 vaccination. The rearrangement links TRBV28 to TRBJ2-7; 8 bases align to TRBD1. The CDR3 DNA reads TGTGCCAGCAGCACGATCGGGACAGGCTCCTACGAGCAGTACTTC. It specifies CASSTIGTGSYEQYF.